This TCR beta chain was obtained from a study of high-grade serous ovarian cancer treatment subgroups. At the level of the study: Mean per sample: about 15,000 reads, around 7,100 unique TCR beta rearrangements. Broader study findings: Without spatial data, bulk sequencing limits insight into HGSC tumor diversity. Repertoire similarity ranged roughly 0.1 to 0.79 between tumors of one patient.

As regards this clone: Its antigen is as yet unknown.

Tumor samples were obtained before definitive surgery or chemotherapy. TCRdb's table, derived via immunoSEQ multiplex PCR, lists solely in-frame clones and lacks some. The data hold about 16,000 clones, with 73% observed a single time. Germline V gene sequence: CDR1 SEHNR, CDR2 FQNEAQ (reference sequence). The CDR3 is 13 amino acids. V was shortened by 1 base and J by 4 bases, with 6 bases between the two germline ends. The TCR originated in a human donor with high-grade serous ovarian cancer. The chain recombines TRBV7-9 with TRBJ2-3, with unresolved D. Material: tumor tissue. CDR3 in DNA: TGTGCCAGCAGCTTAGAACGGGCAGATACGCAGTATTTT. Protein product: CASSLERADTQYF.